One and the same sample provided the 19 T cell receptor beta chains below, sequenced in a study of T cells after yellow fever vaccination. One entry per CDR3 protein results from TCRdb running MiXCR on the 5' RACE reads. This table has about 240,000 distinct CDR3 sequences, around 3.5% appearing once. The source material was PBMCs, sampled 15 days after the yellow fever booster vaccination. These receptors were taken from a man aged 18 to 29 who received the YFV17D yellow fever vaccine.

This clonotype was observed many times. The chain employs TRBV28 and TRBJ2-1; no firm D call. V was pared by 5 bases and J by 6 bases, with 14 bases between. The length of the CDR3 is 14 residues. Germline CDR1 and CDR2: MDHEN and SYDVKM. This chain's CDR3 is CASSPPRARNEQFF. For the CDR3, the DNA is TGTGCCAGCAGTCCGCCTCGGGCGCGCAATGAGCAGTTCTTC.

V and J are TRBV20-1 and TRBJ1-5, with TRBD1 matching 7 bases. Unmatched junction bases numbered 5, after V lost 2 bases and J lost 7 bases. The CDR3 is made up of 13 amino acids. CDR1 is DFQATT, CDR2 SNEGSKA, per germline (reference sequence). CDR3 nucleotide sequence: TGCAGTGCTAGACAAGACAGGGACCAGCCCCAGCATTTT. This encodes CSARQDRDQPQHF.

This clonotype has a count of ten or more. This chain uses TRBV3-1 with TRBJ2-7, with a possible D match to TRBD2 (5 bases). The V gene lost 0 bases and the J gene lost 6 bases, with 15 bases spanning the gap. Germline V gene sequence: CDR1 LGHDT, CDR2 YNNKEL (reference sequence). This CDR3 is 15 amino acids long. The CDR3 is CASSQDWVPRGEQYV. DNA for the CDR3: TGTGCCAGCAGCCAAGATTGGGTACCACGGGGCGAGCAGTACGTC.

This clonotype was seen many times. The chain recombines TRBV12-3 or TRBV12-4 with TRBJ2-5; D call uncertain. Trimming cost V 3 bases and J 5 bases, with 10 bases left between them. The CDR3 is made up of 13 amino acids. DNA of the CDR3: TGTGCCAGCAGTTTTGTCCTTTCGGAGACCCAGTACTTC. Translating it yields CASSFVLSETQYF.

This clonotype was seen at least ten times. V is TRBV27 and J is TRBJ2-6, with D perhaps matching TRBD1 (6 bases). Per germline, CDR1 MNHEY and CDR2 SMNVEV (reference sequence). The CDR3 runs 19 residues. V gave up 1 base and J gave up 1 base, with 17 bases separating them. For the CDR3, the DNA is TGTGCCAGCAGTTTATTTCTGGGGACATCAAAATCTGGGGCCAACGTCCTGACTTTC. Its protein is CASSLFLGTSKSGANVLTF.

With respect to this clonotype: Possible read error: a much larger clone is one base away. The chain is built from TRBV12-3 or TRBV12-4 and TRBJ2-1; 10 bases map to TRBD2. The length of the CDR3 is 14 residues. V shed 3 bases, J shed 11 bases, and the junction held 7 bases outside the gene matches. The CDR3 region is CASSFSGGTGKQFF. The CDR3 nucleotides are TGTGCCAGCAGTTTTAGCGGGGGGACGGGTAAGCAGTTCTTC.

This clonotype has at least ten counts. The chain recombines TRBV12-3 or TRBV12-4 with TRBJ1-4, with D possibly TRBD1 on 5 matching bases. V was cut by 8 bases and J by 8 bases, with 18 bases left in between. The CDR3 has 14 residues. CDR3 amino acids: CASLKRGLGEKLFF. CDR3 bases: TGTGCCAGCCTGAAGAGGGGTTTAGGAGAAAAACTGTTTTTT.

This clonotype was counted ten times or more. The J gene is TRBJ2-1, the V gene TRBV11-2; 9 bases match TRBD2. The CDR3 length is 16 residues. Germline trimming cut 3 bases from V and 2 bases from J; bases unmatched to any gene: 5. CDR1 and CDR2 from the germline V gene are SGHAT and FQNNGV. DNA for the CDR3: TGTGCCAGCAGCTTTGAGCGGGGGGCAACCTACAATGAGCAGTTCTTC. Its protein product is CASSFERGATYNEQFF.

Ten or more counts support this clonotype. V gene TRBV29-1 combines with J gene TRBJ2-5, with no clear D. The germline V gene encodes CDR1 SQVTM and CDR2 ANQGSEA. Trimming stripped 6 bases from V and 5 bases from J, with 13 bases between. The CDR3 is made up of 12 amino acids. The CDR3 region is CSVATPWETQYF. Here the CDR3 DNA reads TGCAGCGTGGCCACCCCCTGGGAGACCCAGTACTTC.

This clonotype was detected ten times or more. V and J are TRBV7-9 and TRBJ2-7, with 9 bases fitting TRBD1. Germline V CDR1 and CDR2: SEHNR, FQNEAQ (reference sequence). V lost 6 bases and J lost 5; bases outside the gene matches: 5. This CDR3 is 13 amino acids long. The CDR3 DNA reads TGTGCCAGCAGGTCCACAGGGGGCCACGAGCAGTACTTC. It is translated as CASRSTGGHEQYF.

This clonotype has a count of ten or more. This chain uses TRBV5-1 with TRBJ2-3, with D possibly being TRBD1 (5 bases). The CDR3 sequence is 14 residues long. Germline V gene lookup returns CDR1 SGHRS and CDR2 YFSETQ. Trimming removed 4 bases at V and 2 bases at J, with 11 bases between. The CDR3 reads CASSLLGDTDTQYF. The CDR3 DNA is TGCGCCAGCAGCCTCTTAGGGGACACAGATACGCAGTATTTT.

This clonotype was counted ten times or more. The V and J genes are TRBV5-1 and TRBJ2-7; D may be TRBD1 (5 bases). The V gene lost 7 bases and the J gene lost 1 base, with 15 bases spanning the gap. CDR1 is SGHRS, CDR2 YFSETQ, per germline. This CDR3 has 14 amino acids. CDR3 protein: CASAIGHTSYEQYV. The CDR3 bases are TGCGCCAGCGCCATAGGACACACATCCTACGAGCAGTACGTC.

There are many counts of this clonotype. The V call is TRBV7-3, the J call TRBJ2-1; 11 bases fit TRBD1. In germline, CDR1 is SGHTA, CDR2 FQGTGA. The J segment lost 7 bases and the V segment lost 3 bases, leaving 8 bases of the junction unmatched. CDR3 length equals 16 residues. The DNA for the CDR3 is TGTGCCAGCAGCTTCCCCGGGGACAGGGGGATGAATGAGCAGTTCTTC. Translation gives CASSFPGDRGMNEQFF.

At least ten counts were recorded for this clonotype. This chain connects TRBV5-5 to TRBJ1-1; the D is unclear. V lost 1 base and J lost 5, with 12 bases in between. Germline CDR1 is SGHKS and CDR2 is YYEKEE (reference sequence). The CDR3 is made up of 14 amino acids. The CDR3 bases are TGTGCCAGCAGCTTGTCAGTGCTGGGTACTGAAGCTTTCTTT. Translating gives CASSLSVLGTEAFF.

This clonotype was counted ten times or more. The chain joins TRBV29-1 to TRBJ2-3, with TRBD1 as a possible D gene (6 bases). There are 14 residues in the CDR3. V was clipped by 4 bases and J by 2 bases, with 13 bases between them. Germline CDR1 is SQVTM and CDR2 is ANQGSEA. CDR3 bases: TGCAGCGTTGCCCAGGGGACACCCACAGATACGCAGTATTTT. The encoded protein is CSVAQGTPTDTQYF.

This clonotype was counted at least ten times. The rearrangement links TRBV6-1 to TRBJ2-3; D possibly corresponds to TRBD1 (6 bases). Germline CDR1 and CDR2: MNHNS and SASEGT. V was pared by 10 bases and J by 4 bases, with 15 bases between. The CDR3 is made up of 13 amino acids. The chain's CDR3 is CATRDISPDTQYF. CDR3 nucleotides: TGTGCCACTAGGGACATTTCCCCAGATACGCAGTATTTT.

The table lists this clonotype with many counts. The chain links TRBV6-5 to TRBJ1-2; 7 positions agree with TRBD1. Germline V gene lookup returns CDR1 MNHEY and CDR2 SVGAGI. The length of the CDR3 is 12 residues. J was trimmed by 6 bases and V by 6 bases; bases with no gene match: 4. CDR3 nucleotides: TGTGCCAGCAGCCGGGACAGACATGGCTACACCTTC. As protein: CASSRDRHGYTF.

This clonotype occurred many times. The chain employs TRBV20-1 and TRBJ1-4; D is uncertain. The V and J ends lost 4 bases and 4 bases respectively, with 7 bases between them. Germline V gene sequence: CDR1 DFQATT, CDR2 SNEGSKA (reference sequence). The CDR3 spans 12 residues. The CDR3 loop is CSAKRNNEKLFF. In nucleotides, the CDR3 is TGCAGTGCTAAGAGGAATAATGAAAAACTGTTTTTT.

This clonotype came up many times. The chain is built from TRBV20-1 and TRBJ2-5, with TRBD1 identical over 7 bases. Germline CDR1 and CDR2: DFQATT and SNEGSKA (reference sequence). Unmatched junction bases numbered 11, after V lost 0 bases and J lost 4 bases. The CDR3 covers 16 residues. CDR3 in amino acids: CSARDGRGQGVETQYF. The DNA of the CDR3 is TGCAGTGCTAGAGATGGTCGAGGGCAGGGGGTAGAGACCCAGTACTTC.